The 10 T cell receptor beta chains presented below share a single source sample, sequenced in a study of tumor-infiltrating lymphocytes in glioblastoma multiforme. TCRB libraries came from RNA via three nested multiplex PCR rounds. From the multiplex PCR reads, TCRdb called clonotypes with MiXCR, one entry per CDR3 protein. The table lists roughly 13,000 distinct CDR3 sequences, 60% to 65% of them singletons. Sequencing was carried out using brain tumor tissue. These receptors all come from a male donor with glioblastoma.

With respect to this clonotype: Germline and junction disagree at one end, which may indicate a read error. V gene TRBV20-1 combines with J gene TRBJ2-3, with 8 bases that match TRBD1. Germline CDR1 reads DFQATT; CDR2 reads SNEGSKA (reference sequence). The CDR3 runs to 15 residues. CDR3 in amino acids: CNALRTGTTLNTQCF. The CDR3 DNA reads TGCAATGCCCTTCGGACAGGGACGACCCTTAATACGCAGTGTTTT.

The chain is built from TRBV20-1 and TRBJ1-4, with a possible D match to TRBD1 (5 bases). Trimming removed 0 bases from V and 11 bases from J, with 19 bases in between. The germline V gene encodes CDR1 DFQATT and CDR2 SNEGSKA (reference sequence). CDR3 length: 15 residues. CDR3 DNA: TGCAGTGCTAGAGATTTAAGGGGCGACTGGGAGAAACTGTTTTTT. Protein: CSARDLRGDWEKLFF.

This clonotype was recorded at least ten times. Since a much larger clone is just one base distant, this may be a read error. V gene TRBV6-1 combines with J gene TRBJ2-3; D remains unclear. This CDR3 spans 11 amino acids. Germline V CDR1 and CDR2: MNHNS, SASEGT. CDR3 nucleotide sequence: TGTGCCAGCAGTGAACTGGATACGCTGTATTTT. This gives the protein CASSELDTLYF.

The chain couples TRBV11-1 to TRBJ2-3; the D gene is possibly TRBD2 (6 bases). The CDR3 has 16 amino acids. Germline V gene data show CDR1 as SGHAT and CDR2 as FQDESV (reference sequence). Trimming removed 1 base at V and 2 bases at J, with 13 bases between. CDR3 loop: CASSLGYASDTDTQYF. CDR3 nucleotides: TGTGCCAGCAGCTTAGGCTACGCTAGCGACACAGATACGCAGTATTTT.

This clonotype occurred once. The chain couples TRBV5-1 to TRBJ2-3, with D perhaps TRBD1 (6 bases). CDR1 is SGHRS and CDR2 is YFSETQ in the germline V gene. This CDR3 is built from 16 residues. V was trimmed by 4 bases and J by 6 bases, leaving 21 bases between them. The DNA for the CDR3 is TGCGCCAGCAGCAGAGGACAGAGTGTCGGAACTGATACGCAGTATTTT. Translating gives CASSRGQSVGTDTQYF.

This chain joins TRBV10-3 and TRBJ2-5; D gene uncertain. Looked up from germline, CDR1 is ENHRY and CDR2 is SYGVKD. Deletions cut 3 bases from V and 5 bases from J, with 16 bases between. The CDR3 covers 15 residues. The CDR3 loop reads CAISDSGGVQETQYF. CDR3 DNA: TGTGCCATCAGTGATTCAGGTGGAGTCCAGGAGACCCAGTACTTC.

Concerning this clonotype: The junction differs from germline at one of its ends, possibly a read error. The rearrangement joins TRBV6-6 to TRBJ2-1; D is perhaps TRBD1 (5 bases). CDR3 length: 14 amino acids. Germline lookup yields CDR1 MNHNY and CDR2 SVGAGI (reference sequence). CDR3 nucleotide sequence: TGTGCCAGCAGTAGGGGCAATGCCTACAATGAACAGTTCTTC. Translating gives CASSRGNAYNEQFF.

Comment on this clonotype: Likely a read error: the CDR3 ends without its conserved phenylalanine or tryptophan. This rearrangement joins TRBV4-1 to TRBJ1-1; D unclear. The germline V and J ends were trimmed by 1 base and 7 bases, with 10 bases remaining between them. Germline CDR1 reads MGHRA; CDR2 reads YSYEKL. The CDR3 covers 13 residues. This CDR3 is CASSQGISNEAFL. The CDR3 DNA reads TGCGCCAGCAGCCAAGGGATTTCGAATGAAGCTTTCCTT.

The V gene is TRBV20-1, the J gene TRBJ2-1; D call uncertain. Trimming shortened V by 1 base and J by 9 bases, and 10 bases separated the two germline ends. CDR1 and CDR2 from the germline V gene are DFQATT and SNEGSKA (reference sequence). This CDR3 region has 12 residues. CDR3 coding DNA: TGCAGTGCTAGAGGGGGTAAGGTTGAGCAGTTCTTC. Amino acids: CSARGGKVEQFF.

The sample holds a few counts of this clonotype. The gene calls are TRBV6-2 or TRBV6-3 and TRBJ1-5; D not resolved. This CDR3 is built from 15 residues. Germline CDR1 MNHEY, CDR2 SVGEGT. Trimming cost V 2 bases and J 9 bases, with 17 bases left between them. This chain's CDR3 is CASSYVSPEVRPQHF. The CDR3 DNA is TGTGCCAGCAGTTACGTAAGTCCCGAAGTTCGGCCCCAGCATTTT.